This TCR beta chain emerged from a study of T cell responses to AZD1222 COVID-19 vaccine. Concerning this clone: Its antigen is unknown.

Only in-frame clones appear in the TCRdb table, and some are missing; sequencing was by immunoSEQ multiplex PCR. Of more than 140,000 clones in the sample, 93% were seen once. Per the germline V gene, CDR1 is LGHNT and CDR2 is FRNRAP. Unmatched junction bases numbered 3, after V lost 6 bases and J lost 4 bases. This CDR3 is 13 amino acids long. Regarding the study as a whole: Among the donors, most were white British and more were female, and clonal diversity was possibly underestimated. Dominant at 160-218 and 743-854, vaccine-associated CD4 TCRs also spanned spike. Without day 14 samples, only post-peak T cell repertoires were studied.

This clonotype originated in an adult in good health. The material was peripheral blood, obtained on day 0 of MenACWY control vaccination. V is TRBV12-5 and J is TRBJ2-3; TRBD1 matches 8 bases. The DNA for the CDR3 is TGTGCTAGTGGCCCACAGGGGGCAGATACGCAGTATTTT. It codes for CASGPQGADTQYF.